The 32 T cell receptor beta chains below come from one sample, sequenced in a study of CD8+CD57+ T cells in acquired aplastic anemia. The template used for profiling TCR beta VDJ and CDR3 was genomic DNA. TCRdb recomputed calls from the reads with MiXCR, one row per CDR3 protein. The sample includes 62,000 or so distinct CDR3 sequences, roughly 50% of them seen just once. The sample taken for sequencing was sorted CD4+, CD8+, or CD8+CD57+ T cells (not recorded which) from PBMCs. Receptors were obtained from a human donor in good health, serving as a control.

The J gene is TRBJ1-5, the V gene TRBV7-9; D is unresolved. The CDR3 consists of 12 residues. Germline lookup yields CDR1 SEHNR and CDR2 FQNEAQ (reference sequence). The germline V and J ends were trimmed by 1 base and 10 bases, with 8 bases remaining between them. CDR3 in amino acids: CASSLGDLPQHF. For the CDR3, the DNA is TGTGCCAGCAGCTTAGGGGATCTTCCCCAGCATTTT.

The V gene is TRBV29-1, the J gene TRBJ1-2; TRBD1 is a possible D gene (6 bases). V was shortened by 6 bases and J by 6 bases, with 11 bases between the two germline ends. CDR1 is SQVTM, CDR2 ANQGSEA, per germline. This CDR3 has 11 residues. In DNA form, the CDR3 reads TGCAGCGTCACAACAGGGCATGGCTACACCTTC. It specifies CSVTTGHGYTF.

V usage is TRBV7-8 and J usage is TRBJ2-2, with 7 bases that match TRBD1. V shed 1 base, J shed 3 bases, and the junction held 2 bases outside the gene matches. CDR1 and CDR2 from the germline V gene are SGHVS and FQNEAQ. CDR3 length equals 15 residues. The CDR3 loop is CASSLEQGHTGELFF. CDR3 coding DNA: TGTGCCAGCAGCTTAGAACAGGGGCACACCGGGGAGCTGTTTTTT.

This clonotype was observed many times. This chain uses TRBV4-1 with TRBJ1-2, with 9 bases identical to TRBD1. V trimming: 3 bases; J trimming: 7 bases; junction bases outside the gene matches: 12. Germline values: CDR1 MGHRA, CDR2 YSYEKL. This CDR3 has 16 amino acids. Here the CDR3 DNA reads TGCGCCAGCAGCCACCTAACAGGGGGCGCGAACCTTGGCTACACCTTC. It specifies CASSHLTGGANLGYTF.

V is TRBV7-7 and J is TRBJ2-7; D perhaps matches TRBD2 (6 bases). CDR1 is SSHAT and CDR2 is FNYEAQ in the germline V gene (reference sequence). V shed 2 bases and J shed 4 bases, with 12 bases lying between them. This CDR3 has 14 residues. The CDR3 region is CASSLSRGPYEQYF. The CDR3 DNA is TGTGCCAGCAGCTTATCGCGGGGTCCATACGAGCAGTACTTC.

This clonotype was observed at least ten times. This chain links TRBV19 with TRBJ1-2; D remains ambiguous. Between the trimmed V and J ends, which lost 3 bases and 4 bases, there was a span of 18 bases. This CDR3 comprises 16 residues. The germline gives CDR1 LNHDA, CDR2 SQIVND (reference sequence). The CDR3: CASSILLADPIYGYTF. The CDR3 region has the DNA TGTGCCAGTAGTATTCTACTCGCGGACCCGATCTATGGCTACACCTTC.

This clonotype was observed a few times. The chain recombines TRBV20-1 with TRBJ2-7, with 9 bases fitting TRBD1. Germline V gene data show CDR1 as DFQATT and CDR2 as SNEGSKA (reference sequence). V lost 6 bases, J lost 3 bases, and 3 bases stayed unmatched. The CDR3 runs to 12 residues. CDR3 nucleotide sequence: TGCAGTGCCCGGGACAGGGTCTACGAGCAGTACTTC. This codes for CSARDRVYEQYF.

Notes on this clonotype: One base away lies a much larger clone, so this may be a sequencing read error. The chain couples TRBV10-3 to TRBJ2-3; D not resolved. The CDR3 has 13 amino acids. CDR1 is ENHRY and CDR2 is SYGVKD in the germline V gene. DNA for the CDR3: TGTGCCAGCAGTTACTCGGACACAGATACGCAGTATTTT. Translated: CASSYSDTDTQYF.

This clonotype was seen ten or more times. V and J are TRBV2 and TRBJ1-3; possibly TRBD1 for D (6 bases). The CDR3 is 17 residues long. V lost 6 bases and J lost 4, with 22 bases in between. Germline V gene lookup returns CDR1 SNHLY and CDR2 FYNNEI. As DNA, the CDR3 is TGTGCCAGCAGCCGACTACCCGGGACAATGCTCGGAAACACCATATATTTT. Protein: CASSRLPGTMLGNTIYF.

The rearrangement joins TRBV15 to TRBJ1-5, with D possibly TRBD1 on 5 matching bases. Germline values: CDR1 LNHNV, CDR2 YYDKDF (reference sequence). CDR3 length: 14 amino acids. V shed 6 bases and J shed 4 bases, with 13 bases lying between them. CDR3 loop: CATRGWGGNQPQHF. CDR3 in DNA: TGTGCCACCAGAGGATGGGGGGGTAATCAGCCCCAGCATTTT.

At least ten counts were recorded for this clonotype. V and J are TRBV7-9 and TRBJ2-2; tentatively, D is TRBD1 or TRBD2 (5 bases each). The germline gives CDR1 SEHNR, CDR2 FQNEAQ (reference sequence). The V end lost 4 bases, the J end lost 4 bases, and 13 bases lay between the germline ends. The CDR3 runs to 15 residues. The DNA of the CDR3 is TGTGCCAGCAGCTCCGGGGCCCGGGGCACCGGGGAGCTGTTTTTT. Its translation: CASSSGARGTGELFF.

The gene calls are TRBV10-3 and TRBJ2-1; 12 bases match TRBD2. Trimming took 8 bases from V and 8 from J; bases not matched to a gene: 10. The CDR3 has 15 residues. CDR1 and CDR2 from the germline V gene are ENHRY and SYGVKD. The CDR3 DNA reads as TGTGCCATCGCACAACCACTAGCGGGGGGCTATGAGCAGTTCTTC. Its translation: CAIAQPLAGGYEQFF.

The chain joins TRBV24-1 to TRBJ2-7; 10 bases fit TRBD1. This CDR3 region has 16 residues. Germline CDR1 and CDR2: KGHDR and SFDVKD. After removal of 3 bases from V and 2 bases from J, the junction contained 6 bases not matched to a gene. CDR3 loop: CATSDPGTGATYEQYF. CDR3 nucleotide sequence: TGTGCCACCAGTGATCCTGGGACAGGGGCAACCTACGAGCAGTACTTC.

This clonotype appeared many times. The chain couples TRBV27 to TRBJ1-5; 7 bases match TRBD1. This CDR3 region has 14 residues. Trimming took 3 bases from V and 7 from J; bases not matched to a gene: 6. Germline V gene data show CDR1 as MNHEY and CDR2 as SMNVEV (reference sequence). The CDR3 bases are TGTGCCAGCAGTTTCCAGGGACAGTTGCAGCCCCAGCATTTT. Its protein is CASSFQGQLQPQHF.

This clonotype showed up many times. The CDR3 DNA sequence: TGTGCCAGCAGCTTAGCTCCGGGAAGAAGATCACCCCTCCACTTT. This encodes CASSLAPGRRSPLHF. The chain joins TRBV7-2 to TRBJ1-6; D gene unclear. V was pared by 0 bases and J by 10 bases, with 13 bases between. This CDR3 contains 15 residues. The germline CDR1 and CDR2 sequences are SGHTA and FQGNSA.

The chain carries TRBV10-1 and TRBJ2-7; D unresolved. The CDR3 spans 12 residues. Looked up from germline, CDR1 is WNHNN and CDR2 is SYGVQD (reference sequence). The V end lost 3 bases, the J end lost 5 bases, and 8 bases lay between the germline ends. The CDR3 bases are TGCGCCAGCAGTGATGCGAGTCACGAGCAGTACTTC. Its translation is CASSDASHEQYF.

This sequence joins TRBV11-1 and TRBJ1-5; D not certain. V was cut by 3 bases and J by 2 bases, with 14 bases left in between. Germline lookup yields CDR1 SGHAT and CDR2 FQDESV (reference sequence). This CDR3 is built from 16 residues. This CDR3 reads CASSLGDKEGNQPQHF. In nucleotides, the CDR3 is TGTGCCAGCAGCTTGGGTGACAAGGAAGGCAATCAGCCCCAGCATTTT.

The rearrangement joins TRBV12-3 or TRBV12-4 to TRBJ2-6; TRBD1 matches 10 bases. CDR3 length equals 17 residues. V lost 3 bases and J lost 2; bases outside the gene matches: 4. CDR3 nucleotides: TGTGCCAGCAGTTTTGGGACAGGGGTGGCTGGGGCCAACGTCCTGACTTTC. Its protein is CASSFGTGVAGANVLTF.

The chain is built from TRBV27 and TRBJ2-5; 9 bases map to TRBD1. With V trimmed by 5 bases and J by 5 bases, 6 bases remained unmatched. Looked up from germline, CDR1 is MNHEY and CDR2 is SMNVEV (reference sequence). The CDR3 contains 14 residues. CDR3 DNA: TGTGCCAGCAGTCTACAGGGGGCGCGGGAGACCCAGTACTTC. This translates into CASSLQGARETQYF.

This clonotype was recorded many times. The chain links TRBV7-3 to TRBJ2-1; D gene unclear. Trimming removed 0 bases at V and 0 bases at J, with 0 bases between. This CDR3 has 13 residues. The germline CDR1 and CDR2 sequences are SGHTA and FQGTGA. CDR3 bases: TGTGCCAGCAGCTTAACCTCCTACAATGAGCAGTTCTTC. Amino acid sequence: CASSLTSYNEQFF. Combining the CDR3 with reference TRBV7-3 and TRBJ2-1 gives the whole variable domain GAGVSQTPSNKVTEKGKYVELRCDPISGHTALYWYRQSLGQGPEFLIYFQGTGAADDSGLPNDRFFAVRPEGSVSTLKIQRTERGDSAVYLCASSLTSYNEQFFGPGTRLTVL.

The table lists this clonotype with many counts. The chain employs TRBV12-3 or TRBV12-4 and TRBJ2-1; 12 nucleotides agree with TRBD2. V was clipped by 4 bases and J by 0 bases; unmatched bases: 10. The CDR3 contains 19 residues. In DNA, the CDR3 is TGTGCCAGCAGTTCCCTACTAGCGGGGGGCCCTGCCTCCTACAATGAGCAGTTCTTC. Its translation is CASSSLLAGGPASYNEQFF.

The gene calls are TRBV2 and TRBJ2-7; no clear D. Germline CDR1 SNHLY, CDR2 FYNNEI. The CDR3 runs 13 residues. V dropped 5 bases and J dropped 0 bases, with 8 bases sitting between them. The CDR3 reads CASSYLGSYEQYF. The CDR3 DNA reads TGTGCCAGCAGTTACCTGGGCTCCTACGAGCAGTACTTC.

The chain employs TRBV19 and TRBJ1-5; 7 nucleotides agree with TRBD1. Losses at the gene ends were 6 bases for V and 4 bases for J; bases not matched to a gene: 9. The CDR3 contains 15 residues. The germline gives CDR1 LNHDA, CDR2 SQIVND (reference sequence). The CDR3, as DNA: TGTGCCAGTAGCCCCCGACAGGGAAGGAATCAGCCCCAGCATTTT. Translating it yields CASSPRQGRNQPQHF.

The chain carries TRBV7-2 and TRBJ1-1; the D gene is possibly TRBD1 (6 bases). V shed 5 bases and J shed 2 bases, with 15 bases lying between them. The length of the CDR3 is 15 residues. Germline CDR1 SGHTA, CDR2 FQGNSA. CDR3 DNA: TGTGCCAGCAGCCGGAGGGGAGGGGGTAACACTGAAGCTTTCTTT. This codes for CASSRRGGGNTEAFF.

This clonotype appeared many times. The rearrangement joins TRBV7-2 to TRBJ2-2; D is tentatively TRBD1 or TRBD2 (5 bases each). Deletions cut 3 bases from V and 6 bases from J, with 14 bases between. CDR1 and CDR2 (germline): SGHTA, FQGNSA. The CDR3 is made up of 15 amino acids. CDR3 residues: CASSFGQGPPGELFF. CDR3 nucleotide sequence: TGTGCCAGCAGCTTTGGGCAGGGACCCCCCGGGGAGCTGTTTTTT.

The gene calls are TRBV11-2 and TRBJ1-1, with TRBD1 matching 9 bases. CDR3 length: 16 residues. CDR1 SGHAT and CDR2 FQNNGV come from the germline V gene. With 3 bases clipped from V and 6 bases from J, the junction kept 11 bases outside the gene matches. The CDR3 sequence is CASSFGTGRLGSEAFF. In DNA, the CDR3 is TGTGCCAGCAGCTTCGGGACAGGGAGGTTAGGGTCTGAAGCTTTCTTT.

The CDR3 DNA follows: TGTGCCAGCAGCGTAGGGGGGGGGACTGCCTACGAGCAGTACTTC. As protein: CASSVGGGTAYEQYF. The V call is TRBV19, the J call TRBJ2-7; tentatively, D is TRBD2 (7 bases). The V gene lost 9 bases and the J gene lost 2 bases, with 20 bases spanning the gap. The CDR3 runs to 15 residues. Germline values: CDR1 LNHDA, CDR2 SQIVND (reference sequence).

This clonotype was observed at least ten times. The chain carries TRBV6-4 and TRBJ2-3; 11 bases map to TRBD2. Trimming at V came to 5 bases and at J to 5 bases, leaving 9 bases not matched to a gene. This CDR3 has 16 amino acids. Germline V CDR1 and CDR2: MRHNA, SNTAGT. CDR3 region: CASSPLAGGLLDTQYF. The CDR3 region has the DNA TGTGCCAGCAGTCCGCTAGCGGGGGGACTTTTAGATACGCAGTATTTT.

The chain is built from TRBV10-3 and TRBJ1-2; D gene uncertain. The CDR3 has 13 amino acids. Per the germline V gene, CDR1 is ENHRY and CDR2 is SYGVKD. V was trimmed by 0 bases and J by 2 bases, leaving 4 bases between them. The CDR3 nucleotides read TGTGCCATCAGTGAGTCTGGGAACTATGGCTACACCTTC. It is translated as CAISESGNYGYTF.

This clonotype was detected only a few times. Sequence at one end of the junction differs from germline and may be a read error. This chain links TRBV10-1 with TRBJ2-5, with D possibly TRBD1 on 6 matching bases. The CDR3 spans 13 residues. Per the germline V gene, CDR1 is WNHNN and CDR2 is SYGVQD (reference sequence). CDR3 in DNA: TGTGCCAGCACCGACACGGCCCAGGGGTCCCAGTACTTC. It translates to CASTDTAQGSQYF.

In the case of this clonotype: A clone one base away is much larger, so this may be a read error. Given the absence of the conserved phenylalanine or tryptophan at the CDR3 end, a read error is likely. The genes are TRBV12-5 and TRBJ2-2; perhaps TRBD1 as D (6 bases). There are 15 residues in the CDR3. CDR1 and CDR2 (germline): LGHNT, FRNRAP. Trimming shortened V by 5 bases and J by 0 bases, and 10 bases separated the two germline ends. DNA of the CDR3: TGTGCTAGTGGTCCCCGGACAGCGAACACCGGGGAGCTGTTTTCT. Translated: CASGPRTANTGELFS.

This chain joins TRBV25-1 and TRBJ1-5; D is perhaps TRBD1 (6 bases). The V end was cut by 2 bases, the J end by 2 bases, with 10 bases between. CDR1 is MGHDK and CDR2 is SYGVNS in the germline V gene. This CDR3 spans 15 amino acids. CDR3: CASSEQGLGNQPQHF. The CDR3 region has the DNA TGTGCCAGCAGTGAACAGGGGTTGGGCAATCAGCCCCAGCATTTT.